This T cell receptor (beta chain) appears in the sequencing data of a study of PD-L1 blockade in urothelial cancer. Study-wide context: Patients began atezolizumab, 1,200 mg intravenously every 3 weeks, in 2014. Researchers found blood samples held a median of about 130,000 T cells. Previous chemotherapy exposure amounted to 0 to 3 regimens for patients.

Data came from immunoSEQ multiplex PCR; TCRdb stores just in-frame clones and leaves some out. Altogether around 30,000 clones are present, under 90% being singletons, with the ten largest covering about 3%. Time point indicated: peripheral blood 6 weeks after treatment start. Patients yielded 1 to 8 samples each, pretreatment and on-treatment. In germline, CDR1 is MNHNY, CDR2 SVGAGI (reference sequence). This CDR3 region has 16 residues. With 2 bases removed from V and 3 bases from J, the gap between germline ends came to 16 bases. This clone was seen once. This material consisted of PBMCs, taken around atezolizumab (anti-PD-L1) treatment. The receptor was derived from a man aged 65-85 years with urothelial cancer. The chain links TRBV6-6 to TRBJ1-2, with a weak D call TRBD1 (5 bases). The CDR3 region has the DNA TGTGCCAGCAGTTACGGGGCGGGGCTGGGGGACTATGGCTACACCTTC. As protein: CASSYGAGLGDYGYTF.